The TCR beta chain under discussion was sequenced for a study of identical twins (dated by TCRdb to the mid-2010s). Describing the broader study: To test whether fetal clonotypes persist, this study deep-sequenced TCR alpha and beta repertoires from monozygotic twins, from unrelated adults of various ages, and from cord blood. Replicate twin experiments were performed at different times using different library preparation protocols to rule out contamination.

All donors were healthy Caucasians. Three pairs of female monozygotic twins, all aged 18 to 29 years, were included in the twin cohort. Positive isolation kits from Invitrogen were used to isolate CD4+ and CD8+ T cell populations. Findings and caveats that apply to the study as a whole: Zero-insertion analyses could be partly confounded by invariant T cells such as MAIT and iNKT, although diverse VJ usage argued against such confounding for most clonotypes. Fewer insertions were carried by abundant cord blood beta clonotypes; a weaker similar trend was observed in young adult naive repertoires, while no such trend was observed in memory repertoires. Recombination models systematically underestimated out-of-frame TCR alpha sharing in monozygotic twins but agreed with sharing between unrelated individuals. Because the same donors could not be followed over many years, the conclusions depended on cross-sectional statistical analysis. A weaker excess of twin sharing was found in beta out-of-frame sequences because the signal-to-noise ratio was lowered by fewer shared sequences. Compared with coincidental sharing between unrelated individuals, out-of-frame TCR alpha sequences shared between twins showed an excess of sequences with low generation probability.

As for this clonotype: No antigen is known for it. No qualities accompany the bases; no much larger clone lies one base away.

Libraries were built with 5' RACE. Sequencing relied on an Illumina HiSeq 2000. Template switching added a universal primer binding site, and the final cDNA carried a unique molecular identifier that allowed TCR cDNA molecules to be counted accurately. Specific primers in the conserved constant-segment region were used to synthesize first-strand cDNA for TCR alpha and beta chains. To control for contamination, each cDNA library was double barcoded with a SMART-Mk sample barcode plus Illumina barcodes. TruSeq adapter sequences along with Illumina sample barcodes were introduced in two successive PCR steps. TCR alpha and beta cDNA libraries were sequenced on the Illumina HiSeq platform with custom primers. In the authors' own workflow: Raw reads were processed with MiGEC to extract unique molecular identifiers, and MiXCR was used to determine CDR3 positions. Recombination models were inferred per individual with the repgenHMM and IGoR tools using an EM algorithm. The analysis of shared clonotypes was done with the tcR package in R, with sharing normalized by the product of cloneset sizes. Out-of-frame nonproductive sequences were analyzed to study raw recombination free of thymic and clonal selection effects. TCRdb took the public reads, trimmed them with fastp at Q25, ran MiXCR for clone calling and kept in-frame beta chains. Rows with one shared CDR3 protein collapse into an entry with the most common genes and DNA. TCRdb, not the original authors, processed these V and J calls. The table for this sample lists roughly 490,000 distinct CDR3 sequences; around 15% of them were counted only once. The top ten clones comprise more than 0.8% of the sample.

The CDR3 measures 18 amino acids from cysteine to phenylalanine. The read is trimmed to its CDR3 DNA, 54 bases read in frame from base 1. The germline V gene gives CDR1 as MNHEY and CDR2 as SVGAGI. Relative to germline, V is missing 6 bases and J is missing 5 bases, with 18 bases of the junction outside any gene match. This sample also belongs to another study, concerning yellow fever vaccine responses in identical twins. The second study reports: The authors reported that the T cell response to vaccination in identical twins appeared partly convergent and partly personalized. In the study, vaccine-responding T cell clones were precisely tracked in identical twins.

The source of this sequence is a woman aged 18-29 years in good health. Recombination joined TRBV6-5 with TRBJ2-4, with 8 middle bases fitting TRBD1. The sequencing sample was made of CD4+ T cells sorted from blood. CDR3 sequence: CASSYRPDRGESENIQYF. In nucleotide form, the sequence is TGTGCCAGCAGCTACCGACCAGACAGGGGAGAAAGTGAAAACATTCAGTACTTC.